The sequence of this T cell receptor beta chain was determined in a study of somatic mutations in cytotoxic T cells in rheumatoid arthritis. Study summary: At nearly 100% purity, some V beta antibody-stained T-cell populations were flow-sorted, and these included V beta1+ cells that were sequenced for TCRB. Study outcomes and limitations: In rheumatoid arthritis patients, unlike healthy controls, CD8+ clonality rose with age.

TCRdb keeps only in-frame clones here, not all; method: immunoSEQ multiplex PCR. Seen here are about 17,000 clones, 82% observed once, and the top ten hold about 8.1%. Germline values: CDR1 MNHEY, CDR2 SMNVEV (reference sequence). Trimming removed 6 bases from V and 4 bases from J; junction bases left unmatched: 11. The CDR3 is 18 residues long. As to this clone: Its specificity is not known.

The rearrangement uses TRBV27 and TRBJ2-5; 16 bases agree with TRBD2. Sequencing was done on a sample of CD8+ T cells sorted from blood. The clonotype originates from an adult with rheumatoid arthritis. CDR3 sequence: CASRPFGTSGRAGETQYF. DNA of the CDR3: TGTGCCAGCAGACCTTTTGGGACTAGCGGGAGGGCCGGAGAGACCCAGTACTTC.